The 7 T cell receptor beta chains below all came from one sample that was sequenced in a study of CD8 T cells in Susac syndrome. RNA was extracted with the RNeasy kit, and a quantity of 0.5 to 1 ug was reverse transcribed using random hexamers. TCRdb redid the calling of the immunoSEQ multiplex PCR reads with MiXCR, one entry per CDR3 protein. The data show more than 200,000 distinct CDR3 sequences, around 93% seen once. Sequencing used CD4+ T cells from PBMCs. These receptors all stem from a human donor with multiple sclerosis.

This clonotype was observed a single time. The gene calls are TRBV6-5 and TRBJ1-1, with 8 bases lining up with TRBD1. The CDR3 contains 15 residues. The J segment lost 5 bases and the V segment lost 2 bases, leaving 7 bases of the junction unmatched. The germline V gene has CDR1 MNHEY and CDR2 SVGAGI. The CDR3 sequence: CASSYNDRGGTEAFF. CDR3 DNA: TGTGCCAGCAGTTACAATGACAGGGGCGGAACTGAAGCTTTCTTT.

The chain has TRBV6-4 and TRBJ2-7, with D perhaps being TRBD1 or TRBD2 (6 bases each). V was trimmed by 7 bases and J by 9 bases, leaving 13 bases between them. Germline V gene lookup returns CDR1 MRHNA and CDR2 SNTAGT. This CDR3 is 11 amino acids long. The DNA of the CDR3 is TGTGCCAGCATAGGGGGGTCAGGGCAGTACTTC. It specifies CASIGGSGQYF.

The chain joins TRBV14 to TRBJ2-1; D is perhaps TRBD1 (6 bases). This CDR3 is built from 15 residues. Trimming took off 3 bases at V and 0 bases at J, with 9 bases between the two ends. Germline V gives CDR1 SGHDN, CDR2 FVKESK. The CDR3 nucleotides read TGTGCCAGCAGCCACGGACAGAGCTCCTACAATGAGCAGTTCTTC. This codes for CASSHGQSSYNEQFF. The full variable domain, rest sourced from reference TRBV14 and TRBJ2-1, is EAGVTQFPSHSVIEKGQTVTLRCDPISGHDNLYWYRRVMGKEIKFLLHFVKESKQDESGMPNNRFLAERTGGTYSTLKVQPAELEDSGVYFCASSHGQSSYNEQFFGPGTRLTVL.

This chain uses TRBV15 with TRBJ2-2; D possibly matches TRBD1 or TRBD2 (6 bases each). Trimming took 8 bases from V and 0 from J, leaving 10 bases between them. CDR1 and CDR2 from the germline V gene are LNHNV and YYDKDF (reference sequence). There are 14 residues in the CDR3. CDR3 protein: CATRRDTNTGELFF. In DNA, the CDR3 is TGTGCCACCCGGCGGGACACGAACACCGGGGAGCTGTTTTTT.

The chain combines TRBV29-1 with TRBJ2-7; D possibly corresponds to TRBD1 (5 bases). The V gene's germline CDR1 is SQVTM and CDR2 ANQGSEA. This CDR3 is 13 amino acids long. Trimming removed 4 bases at V and 0 bases at J, with 10 bases between. As DNA, the CDR3 is TGCAGCGTTGTCCAGGGCTTCTCCTACGAGCAGTACTTC. Residues: CSVVQGFSYEQYF.

The chain combines TRBV2 with TRBJ1-6; 7 bases align to TRBD1. CDR1 and CDR2 (germline): SNHLY, FYNNEI. V lost 6 bases, J lost 8 bases, and 4 bases stayed unmatched. The CDR3 runs 13 residues. The CDR3: CASSDRDDSPLHF. The CDR3, as DNA: TGTGCCAGCAGCGACAGGGATGATTCACCCCTCCACTTT. Using reference TRBV2 and TRBJ1-6 for the parts outside the CDR3, the full variable domain is EPEVTQTPSHQVTQMGQEVILRCVPISNHLYFYWYRQILGQKVEFLVSFYNNEISEKSEIFDDQFSVERPDGSNFTLKIRSTKLEDSAMYFCASSDRDDSPLHFGNGTRLTVT.

V and J are TRBV29-1 and TRBJ2-3; 7 bases line up with TRBD2. J was trimmed by 4 bases and V by 0 bases; bases with no gene match: 10. Germline CDR1 and CDR2: SQVTM and ANQGSEA. CDR3 length: 16 residues. The CDR3: CSVEDRLAGNPDTQYF. The CDR3 coding sequence is TGCAGCGTTGAAGATCGGTTAGCGGGTAACCCAGATACGCAGTATTTT.